This T cell receptor (beta chain) was sequenced for a study of blood T cell repertoires in COVID-19. About the study: The United States, Italy and Spain provided the acute and convalescent COVID-19 samples. T cells, B-cell-depleted T cells, or PBMCs supplied cDNA or gDNA.

Looked up from germline, CDR1 is MNHEY and CDR2 is SMNVEV (reference sequence). This CDR3 spans 15 amino acids. Losses at the gene ends were 6 bases for V and 3 bases for J; bases not matched to a gene: 8. In the study's own analysis: Nucleated cell number was recorded as an estimate derived from reference gene primer amplification. Libraries were prepared by immunoSEQ multiplex PCR; TCRdb keeps only in-frame clonotypes and omits some of them. V and J calls and clone size are given by that table; D and trimming were obtained from the DNA. The profile shows 150,000 to 200,000 clones, 80% to 90% of them singletons.

The source is an elderly woman with COVID-19, enrolled during active disease. The J gene is TRBJ1-2, the V gene TRBV27, with 9 bases aligning to TRBD1. Specimen: peripheral blood. The CDR3 DNA is TGTGCCAGCAGAGAGGGGACAGGGTTTGACTATGGCTACACCTTC. As protein: CASREGTGFDYGYTF.